Listed below are T cell receptor beta chains from one sample, sequenced in a study of blood T cell repertoires in COVID-19. The assay was immunoSEQ multiplex PCR, and TCRdb's table has in-frame clones only and misses some. The sample carries around 360,000 clones, around 87% recorded once. The source material was PBMCs or T cells enriched from blood (not recorded which). These receptors originate from a man aged 35-49 years in a cohort exposed to, infected with or recovered from COVID-19 (not recorded which). CDR3s include the opening cysteine and the closing phenylalanine or tryptophan.

v_gene	j_gene	CDR3aa
TRBV7-2	TRBJ2-5	CASSPPGLQGETQYF
TRBV28	TRBJ2-5	CASSFMGRQETQYF
TRBV6-5	TRBJ1-6	CASSSRGARAPLHF
TRBV5-4	TRBJ1-1	CASSLGRGWNTEAFF
TRBV27	TRBJ1-5	CASSPRVGQPQHF
TRBV6-1	TRBJ2-3	CASSEALLAGGGTDTQYF
TRBV25-1	TRBJ1-1	CASTKGVNTEAFF
TRBV6-5	TRBJ2-7	CASESAGGSYEQYF
TRBV18	TRBJ1-1	CASSPQRVKGSSTEAFF
TRBV30	TRBJ2-3	CAWSFLETDTQYF